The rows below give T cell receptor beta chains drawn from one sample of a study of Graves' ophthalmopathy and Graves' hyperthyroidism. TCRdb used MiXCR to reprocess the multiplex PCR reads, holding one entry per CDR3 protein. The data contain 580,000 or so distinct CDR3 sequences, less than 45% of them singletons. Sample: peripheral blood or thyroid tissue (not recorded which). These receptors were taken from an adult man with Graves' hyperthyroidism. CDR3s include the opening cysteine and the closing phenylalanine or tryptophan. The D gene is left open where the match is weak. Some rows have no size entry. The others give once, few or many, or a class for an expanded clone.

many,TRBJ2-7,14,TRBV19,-,TGTGCCAGTAGTTTCATGTACGGAACCTACGAGCAGTACTTC,CASSFMYGTYEQYF
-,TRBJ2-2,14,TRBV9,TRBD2,TGTGTCAGCAGCGTAGCGGGTAACACCGGGGAGCTGTTTTTT,CVSSVAGNTGELFF
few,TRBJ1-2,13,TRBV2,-,TGTGCCAGCAGTTCGTGGGGAGGTAACGGCTACACCTTC,CASSSWGGNGYTF
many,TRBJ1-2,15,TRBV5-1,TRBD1,TGCGCCAGCAGCTTGGCATCCGGGACAGGGGATGGCTACACCTTC,CASSLASGTGDGYTF
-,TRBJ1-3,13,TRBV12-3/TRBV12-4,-,TGTGCCAGCAGCGGGACACGTGGAAACACCATATATTTT,CASSGTRGNTIYF
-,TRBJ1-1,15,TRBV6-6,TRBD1,TGTGCCAGCAGTTCCTCAGGGGGATTGAGCACTGAAGCTTTCTTT,CASSSSGGLSTEAFF
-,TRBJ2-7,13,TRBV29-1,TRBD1,TGCAGCGTAGGACAGGGAGGACAATTCGAGCAGTACTTC,CSVGQGGQFEQYF
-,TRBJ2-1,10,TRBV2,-,TGTGCCACTTTATACAATGAGCAGTTCTTC,CATLYNEQFF
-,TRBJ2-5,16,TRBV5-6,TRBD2,TGTGCCAGCAGCTCCCGACTAGCGGAACTCCAAGAGACCCAGTACTTC,CASSSRLAELQETQYF
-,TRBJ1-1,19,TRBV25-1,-,TGTGCCAGCAGTTACTCCTCCCATCGAGTGAAGAGTATGAACACTGAAGCTTTCTTT,CASSYSSHRVKSMNTEAFF
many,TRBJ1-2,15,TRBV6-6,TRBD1,TGTGCCAGCAGTGGGGGACAGGGGGCTGACTATGGCTACACCTTC,CASSGGQGADYGYTF
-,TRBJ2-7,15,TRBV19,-,TGTGCCAGTTGGACAGGAGGGTTAAGTGCCTACGAGCAGTACTTC,CASWTGGLSAYEQYF
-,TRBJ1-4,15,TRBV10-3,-,TGTGCCATCAGTTACGCCGGAACAGTTAGTGAAAAACTGTTTTTT,CAISYAGTVSEKLFF
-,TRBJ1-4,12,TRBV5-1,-,TGCGCCAGCAGGTCGAGCGATGAAAAACTGTTTTTT,CASRSSDEKLFF
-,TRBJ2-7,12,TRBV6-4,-,TGTGCCAGCAGTGACATGGCAGGCGAGCAGTACTTC,CASSDMAGEQYF
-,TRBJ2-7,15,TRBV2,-,TGTGCCAGCACTTCAGGGAGGTCCCTCACCTACGAGCAGTACTTC,CASTSGRSLTYEQYF
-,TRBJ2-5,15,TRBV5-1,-,TGCGCCAGCAGCCTAACCGGACAGAGAAGAGAGACCCAGCACTTC,CASSLTGQRRETQHF
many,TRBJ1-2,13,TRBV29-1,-,TGCAGCGTTGACTCGGGGGCCGACTATGGCTACACCTTC,CSVDSGADYGYTF
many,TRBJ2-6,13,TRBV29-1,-,TGCAGCGTTTACGGGAGTGGGGCCAACGTCCTGACTTTC,CSVYGSGANVLTF
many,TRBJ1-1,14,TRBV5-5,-,TGTGCCAGCAACCTGAGGCAGGGACGCACTGAAGCTTTCTTT,CASNLRQGRTEAFF
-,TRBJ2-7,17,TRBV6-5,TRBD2,TGTGCCAGCAGTTACCCCCGCCAGGGAGCGGGGGTTTACGAGCAGTACTTC,CASSYPRQGAGVYEQYF
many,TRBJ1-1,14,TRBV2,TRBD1,TGTGCCAGCAGTGTTACAGGGGGCCACACTGAAGCTTTCTTT,CASSVTGGHTEAFF
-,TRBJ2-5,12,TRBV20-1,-,TGCAGTGCTAGAGGATATAGGGAGACCCAGTACTTC,CSARGYRETQYF
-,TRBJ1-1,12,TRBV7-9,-,TGTGCCAGCAGCTTAGGGACGTCTGAAGCTTTCTTT,CASSLGTSEAFF
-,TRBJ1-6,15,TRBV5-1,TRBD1,TGCGCCAGCAGCTTGGAGGGGACAGGTGGATCACCCCTCCACTTT,CASSLEGTGGSPLHF
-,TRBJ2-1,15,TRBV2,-,TGTGCCAGCAGTTTCTCGGGGCGCGCAAGTGTCGAGCAGTTCTTC,CASSFSGRASVEQFF
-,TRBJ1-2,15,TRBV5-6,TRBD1,TGTGCCAGCAGCCTACAGGGGACAAGGCCCTATGGCTACACCTTC,CASSLQGTRPYGYTF